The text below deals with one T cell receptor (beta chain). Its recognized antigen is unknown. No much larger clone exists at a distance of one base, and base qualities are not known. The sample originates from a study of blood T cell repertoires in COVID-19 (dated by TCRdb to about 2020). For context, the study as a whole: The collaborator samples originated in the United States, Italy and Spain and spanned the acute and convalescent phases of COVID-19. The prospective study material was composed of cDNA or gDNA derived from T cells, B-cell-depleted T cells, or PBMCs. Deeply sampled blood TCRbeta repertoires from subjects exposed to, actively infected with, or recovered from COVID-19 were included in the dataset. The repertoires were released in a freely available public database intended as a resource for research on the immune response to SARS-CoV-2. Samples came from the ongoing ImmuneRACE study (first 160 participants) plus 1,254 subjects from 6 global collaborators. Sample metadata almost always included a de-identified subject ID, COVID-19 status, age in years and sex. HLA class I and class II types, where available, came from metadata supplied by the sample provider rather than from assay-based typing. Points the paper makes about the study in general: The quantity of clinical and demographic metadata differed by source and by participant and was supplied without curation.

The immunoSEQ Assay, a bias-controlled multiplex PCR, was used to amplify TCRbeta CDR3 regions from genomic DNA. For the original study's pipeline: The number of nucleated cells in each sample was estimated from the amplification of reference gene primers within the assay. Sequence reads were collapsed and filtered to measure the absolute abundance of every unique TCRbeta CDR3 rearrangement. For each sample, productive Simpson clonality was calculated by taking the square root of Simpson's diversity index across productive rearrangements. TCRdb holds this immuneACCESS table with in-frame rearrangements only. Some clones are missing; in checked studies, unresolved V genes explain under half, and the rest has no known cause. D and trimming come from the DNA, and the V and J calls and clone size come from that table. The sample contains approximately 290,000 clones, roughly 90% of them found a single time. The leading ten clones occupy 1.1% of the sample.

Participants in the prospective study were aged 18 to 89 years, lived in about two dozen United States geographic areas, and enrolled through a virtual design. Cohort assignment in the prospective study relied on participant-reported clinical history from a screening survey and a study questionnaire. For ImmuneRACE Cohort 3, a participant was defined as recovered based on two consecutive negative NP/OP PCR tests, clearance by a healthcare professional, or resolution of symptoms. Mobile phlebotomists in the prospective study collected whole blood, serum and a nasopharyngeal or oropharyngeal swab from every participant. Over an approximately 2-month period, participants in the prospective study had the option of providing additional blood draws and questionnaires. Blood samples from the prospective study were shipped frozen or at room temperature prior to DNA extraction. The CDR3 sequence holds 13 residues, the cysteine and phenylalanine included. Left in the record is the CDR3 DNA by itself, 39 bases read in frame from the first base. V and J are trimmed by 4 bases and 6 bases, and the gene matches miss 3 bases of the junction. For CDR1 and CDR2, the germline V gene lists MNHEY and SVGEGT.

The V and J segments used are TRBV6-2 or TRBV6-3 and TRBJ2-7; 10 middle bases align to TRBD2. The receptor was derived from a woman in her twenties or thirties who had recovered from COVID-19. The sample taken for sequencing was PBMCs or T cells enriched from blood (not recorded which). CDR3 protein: CASSSSGSSEQYF. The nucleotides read TGTGCCAGCAGTTCTAGCGGGAGTTCCGAGCAGTACTTC.